This T cell receptor (beta chain) was documented in a study of T cell responses to AZD1222 COVID-19 vaccine. Profiled with immunoSEQ multiplex PCR; TCRdb holds only in-frame clones, not every one. The profile shows about 70,000 clones, 70% to 90% of them singletons. The germline V gene has CDR1 SGHVS and CDR2 FNYEAQ. Trimming shortened V by 5 bases and J by 0 bases, and 13 bases separated the two germline ends. This CDR3 has 15 residues. The sequence was collected from an adult who received the AZD1222 COVID-19 vaccine. V usage is TRBV7-6 and J usage is TRBJ1-1; a weak D match, TRBD1 (5 bases). The material sequenced was peripheral blood, taken 28 days after the second AZD1222 dose. The CDR3 nucleotides are TGTGCCAGCAGCCCGGAGGGAGGGGTGAACACTGAAGCTTTCTTT. Translation: CASSPEGGVNTEAFF.